Following are 21 T cell receptor beta chains from one sample sequenced in a study of blood T cell repertoires in COVID-19. Clones were sequenced by immunoSEQ multiplex PCR, and TCRdb holds only the in-frame ones, with some missing. The repertoire holds under 300,000 clones, with 70% to 90% as singletons. Sequencing used peripheral blood. The receptors come from a woman aged 40 to 50 who had recovered from COVID-19.

This clone has just a few counts. The rearrangement uses TRBV5-6 and TRBJ1-2, with D possibly being TRBD1 (5 bases). The CDR3 contains 17 residues. Trimming took 2 bases from V and 0 from J, leaving 17 bases between them. Per the germline V gene, CDR1 is SGHDT and CDR2 is YYEEEE. The CDR3 sequence: CASSLVGRLGSNYGYTF. The DNA for the CDR3 is TGTGCCAGCAGCTTAGTGGGGCGCCTAGGATCTAACTATGGCTACACCTTC.

The chain is built from TRBV5-1 and TRBJ2-6; D gene unclear. The V end was cut by 0 bases, the J end by 0 bases, with 4 bases between. Germline-derived CDR1 and CDR2 are SGHRS and YFSETQ. This CDR3 region has 15 residues. CDR3 in DNA: TGCGCCAGCAGCTTGGGGCACTCTGGGGCCAACGTCCTGACTTTC. Encoded protein: CASSLGHSGANVLTF.

There are a few counts of this clone. The chain employs TRBV6-5 and TRBJ1-2; D call uncertain. The CDR3 has 14 residues. The V and J ends lost 5 bases and 3 bases respectively, with 13 bases between them. Germline V gene data show CDR1 as MNHEY and CDR2 as SVGAGI. The DNA for the CDR3 is TGTGCCAGCAGTCCGTCAGTGAGCGACTATGGCTACACCTTC. Translation gives CASSPSVSDYGYTF.

This clone has just one count. The rearrangement links TRBV11-3 to TRBJ2-1; 7 bases map to TRBD2. This CDR3 has 15 residues. V gave up 4 bases and J gave up 7 bases; unmatched junction bases: 10. CDR1 is SGHNT and CDR2 is YENEEA in the germline V gene. The CDR3 coding sequence is TGTGCCAGCAGCTCGTACGGGCCCGGGGGGAATGAGCAGTTCTTC. Its protein product is CASSSYGPGGNEQFF.

This chain links TRBV7-9 with TRBJ2-1; the match to TRBD2 covers 13 bases. The CDR3 consists of 15 residues. V lost 6 bases, J lost 6 bases, and 5 bases stayed unmatched. CDR1 SEHNR and CDR2 FQNEAQ come from the germline V gene (reference sequence). The CDR3 protein is CASRPTSGGANEQFF. CDR3 DNA: TGTGCCAGCAGACCTACTAGCGGGGGGGCCAATGAGCAGTTCTTC.

The V gene is TRBV3-1 (or the pseudogene TRBV3-2), the J gene TRBJ2-5, with no clear D. V lost 2 bases to trimming and J lost 5 bases, with 6 bases between them. There are 12 residues in the CDR3. Germline V lookup: CDR1 LGHDT, CDR2 YNNKEL (reference sequence). CDR3 sequence reads: CASSQSRETQYF. CDR3 coding DNA: TGTGCCAGCAGCCAAAGCCGGGAGACCCAGTACTTC.

The J gene is TRBJ2-3, the V gene TRBV30; 9 bases agree with TRBD2. CDR3 length equals 14 residues. Germline CDR1 reads GTSNPN; CDR2 reads SVGIG (reference sequence). V was pared by 4 bases and J by 6 bases, with 8 bases of the junction left unmatched. The CDR3 spells CAWNRAGGPDTQYF. The CDR3 nucleotides read TGTGCCTGGAACCGGGCGGGGGGGCCGGATACGCAGTATTTT.

This chain uses TRBV6-1 with TRBJ2-1; 10 bases line up with TRBD2. The germline V gene encodes CDR1 MNHNS and CDR2 SASEGT. The CDR3 loop spans 15 amino acids. V was pared by 3 bases and J by 9 bases, with 8 bases of the junction left unmatched. The CDR3 reads CASSELAGVYGEQFF. The CDR3 DNA sequence: TGTGCCAGCAGTGAGCTAGCGGGAGTATATGGTGAGCAGTTCTTC.

The V and J genes are TRBV4-3 and TRBJ2-1; D is ambiguous. Germline lookup yields CDR1 LGHNA and CDR2 YSLEER. Trimming left V 0 bases short and J 0 bases short, with 12 bases between. The CDR3 is 17 amino acids. The CDR3 DNA reads TGCGCCAGCAGCCAAGAGCCCTCCGGAGTCTCCTACAATGAGCAGTTCTTC. As protein: CASSQEPSGVSYNEQFF.

The chain employs TRBV23-1 and TRBJ2-3; 12 bases fit TRBD1. TRBV23-1 is known as an ORF, though its function is uncertain. This CDR3 comprises 18 residues. The V segment lost 5 bases and the J segment 4 bases; nucleotides outside the gene matches: 13. CDR3 nucleotide sequence: TGCGCCAGCAGTTTAATCCGATGGCGGGACAGGGGGCCAGATACGCAGTATTTT. Translation gives CASSLIRWRDRGPDTQYF.

The CDR3 loop is CASSLNRDGYTF. As DNA, the CDR3 is TGTGCCAGCAGCTTAAACAGGGATGGCTACACCTTC. The chain joins TRBV7-2 to TRBJ1-2; a possible D gene is TRBD1 (6 bases). Germline V lookup: CDR1 SGHTA, CDR2 FQGNSA. This CDR3 comprises 12 residues. Between the trimmed V and J ends, which lost 2 bases and 6 bases, there was a span of 7 bases.

The chain couples TRBV14 to TRBJ1-4, with TRBD1 as a possible D gene (5 bases). CDR1 is SGHDN, CDR2 FVKESK, per germline. The V end was cut by 3 bases, the J end by 4 bases, with 12 bases between. CDR3 size: 15 residues. As DNA, the CDR3 is TGTGCCAGCAGCCAGAGACAGCTTTTTAATGAAAAACTGTTTTTT. Protein: CASSQRQLFNEKLFF.

The V gene is TRBV30, the J gene TRBJ1-3; D gene ambiguous. The CDR3 covers 13 residues. CDR1 is GTSNPN and CDR2 is SVGIG in the germline V gene (reference sequence). Trimming left V 5 bases short and J 0 bases short, with 8 bases between. The CDR3 is CAWDIASGNTIYF. The CDR3 coding sequence is TGTGCCTGGGACATTGCCTCTGGAAACACCATATATTTT.

V and J are TRBV12-3 or TRBV12-4 and TRBJ1-2; D is uncertain. With 7 bases removed from V and 4 bases from J, the gap between germline ends came to 7 bases. The CDR3 has 11 residues. This CDR3 reads CASTGVYGYTF. DNA of the CDR3: TGTGCCAGCACCGGGGTCTATGGCTACACCTTC.

This clone was seen only once. The V gene is TRBV24-1, the J gene TRBJ2-2; maybe TRBD1 (5 bases). This CDR3 comprises 14 residues. V lost 3 bases and J 3 bases, leaving 7 bases between the germline ends. The germline gives CDR1 KGHDR, CDR2 SFDVKD. The CDR3 sequence: CATSDPGHTGELFF. CDR3 DNA sequence: TGTGCCACCAGTGATCCAGGGCACACCGGGGAGCTGTTTTTT.

V and J are TRBV28 and TRBJ2-7; weak D call: TRBD2 (5 bases). Germline lookup yields CDR1 MDHEN and CDR2 SYDVKM. The V and J ends lost 6 bases and 3 bases respectively, with 9 bases between them. CDR3 length: 12 residues. The CDR3 sequence is CASRPRGYEQYF. As DNA, the CDR3 is TGTGCCAGCAGACCTCGGGGCTACGAGCAGTACTTC.

DNA for the CDR3: TGTGCCAGCAGCTCGACAGTGAACTATGGCTACACCTTC. It encodes CASSSTVNYGYTF. The J gene is TRBJ1-2, the V gene TRBV11-2; D possibly corresponds to TRBD1 (5 bases). In germline, CDR1 is SGHAT, CDR2 FQNNGV. Trimming removed 4 bases at V and 2 bases at J, with 8 bases between. The CDR3 length is 13 residues.

The CDR3 reads CASRGPATETQYF. Here the CDR3 DNA reads TGCGCCAGCAGGGGCCCGGCTACTGAGACCCAGTACTTC. The chain is built from TRBV5-1 and TRBJ2-5; D not resolved. Per the germline V gene, CDR1 is SGHRS and CDR2 is YFSETQ. This CDR3 is built from 13 residues. The V end lost 5 bases, the J end lost 5 bases, and 13 bases lay between the germline ends. Filled out from reference TRBV5-1 and TRBJ2-5, the complete variable domain reads KAGVTQTPRYLIKTRGQQVTLSCSPISGHRSVSWYQQTPGQGLQFLFEYFSETQRNKGNFPGRFSGRQFSNSRSEMNVSTLELGDSALYLCASRGPATETQYFGPGTRLLVL.

This clone was recorded once. The chain recombines TRBV5-6 with TRBJ1-2, with D tentatively TRBD1 (5 bases). V was cut by 0 bases and J by 2 bases, with 11 bases left in between. CDR1 SGHDT and CDR2 YYEEEE come from the germline V gene. This CDR3 comprises 15 residues. The CDR3 DNA reads TGTGCCAGCAGCTTGGCCCCGGGGGAGAACTATGGCTACACCTTC. This encodes CASSLAPGENYGYTF.

The V gene is TRBV6-1, the J gene TRBJ2-6, with a tentative D call TRBD2 (5 bases). V was shortened by 2 bases and J by 5 bases, with 10 bases between the two germline ends. Germline values: CDR1 MNHNS, CDR2 SASEGT. CDR3 length: 15 amino acids. CDR3 DNA: TGTGCCAGCAGTGAATCCCCGGGGAGGGCCAACGTCCTGACTTTC. This translates into CASSESPGRANVLTF.

V is TRBV19 and J is TRBJ2-1; tentative D call: TRBD1 (5 bases). CDR3 length equals 13 residues. Germline-derived CDR1 and CDR2 are LNHDA and SQIVND (reference sequence). Deletions cut 5 bases from V and 6 bases from J, with 11 bases between. As DNA, the CDR3 is TGTGCCAGTAGTGCAGCTAGGGGCAATGAGCAGTTCTTC. It encodes CASSAARGNEQFF.